This T cell receptor (beta chain) was identified in a study of cytotoxic CD8 clonotypes in ibrutinib-treated CLL. The overall study: Mean per-sample yields comprised 255,043 productive templates and approximately 97,000 productive rearrangements.

In regard to this clone: Its target is unknown.

Study results and caveats: The public clonotypes identified were infrequent and showed contraction or stability on treatment. Clonality, elevated at ibrutinib response, dropped back toward baseline at progression.

Sequencing used immunoSEQ multiplex PCR; TCRdb keeps in-frame clones, though not all of them. The sample contains tens of thousands of clones, more than 70% of which appear only once. The receptor comes from a human donor with chronic lymphocytic leukemia. The sequences come from PBMCs, collected before ibrutinib treatment.

CDR3: CSVGSRQGSYEQYF. DNA for the CDR3: TGCAGCGTTGGTTCTCGGCAGGGCTCCTACGAGCAGTACTTC. The V gene is TRBV29-1, the J gene TRBJ2-7; perhaps TRBD1 as D (5 bases). The V end was cut by 4 bases, the J end by 0 bases, with 13 bases between. CDR1 and CDR2 from the germline V gene are SQVTM and ANQGSEA. The CDR3 runs to 14 residues.